This TCR beta chain was sequenced for a study of beta chain features in type 1 diabetes. Study-wide background: Sorted cells, roughly 98,000,000 in number, were examined across all samples.

V was shortened by 1 base and J by 2 bases, with 8 bases between the two germline ends. Per the germline V gene, CDR1 is SEHNR and CDR2 is FQNEAQ (reference sequence). CDR3 length: 14 residues. Turning to this clone: Its antigen is still unknown.

What was sequenced were expressed TCRB transcripts, since all of the isolated RNA had been reverse transcribed. Using immunoSEQ multiplex PCR, the repertoire was profiled, and TCRdb retains in-frame clones only, with some absent. The table lists about 150,000 clones, less than 9.5% of them singletons, with about 0.6% in the top ten. Findings and caveats of the study: For type 1 diabetes patients, VDJ junctions showed fewer insertions and more deletions.

This rearrangement joins TRBV7-9 to TRBJ1-1; D not certain. This TCR derives from a man between 18 and 35 years old in good health. Sequencing used central memory CD4+ T cells from blood. CDR3 DNA sequence: TGTGCCAGCAGCTTAGATCAACACAACACTGAAGCTTTCTTT. It translates to CASSLDQHNTEAFF.